This note documents a single T cell receptor (beta chain) sequence. Germline CDR1 is MNHNY and CDR2 is SVGAGI (reference sequence). The CDR3 contains 15 residues. With V trimmed by 4 bases and J by 7 bases, 7 bases remained unmatched. The record originates from a study of OX40 agonist ivuxolimab in advanced cancers. Some clones are missing from TCRdb's copy, which holds only in-frame ones; the method was immunoSEQ multiplex PCR. Of tens of thousands of clones in the sample, over 75% are singletons; the top ten hold roughly 2.1%. The chain couples TRBV6-6 to TRBJ2-1, with TRBD2 identical over 10 bases. This TCR was recovered from an adult with an advanced solid tumor such as melanoma, head and neck, liver or kidney cancer. The sample was CD4+ or CD8+ T cells sorted from blood, taken in a trial of the OX40 agonist ivuxolimab. CDR3 DNA: TGTGCCAGCAGTTTAAGCGGGAGGGGGCGGAATGAGCAGTTCTTC. It is translated as CASSLSGRGRNEQFF.